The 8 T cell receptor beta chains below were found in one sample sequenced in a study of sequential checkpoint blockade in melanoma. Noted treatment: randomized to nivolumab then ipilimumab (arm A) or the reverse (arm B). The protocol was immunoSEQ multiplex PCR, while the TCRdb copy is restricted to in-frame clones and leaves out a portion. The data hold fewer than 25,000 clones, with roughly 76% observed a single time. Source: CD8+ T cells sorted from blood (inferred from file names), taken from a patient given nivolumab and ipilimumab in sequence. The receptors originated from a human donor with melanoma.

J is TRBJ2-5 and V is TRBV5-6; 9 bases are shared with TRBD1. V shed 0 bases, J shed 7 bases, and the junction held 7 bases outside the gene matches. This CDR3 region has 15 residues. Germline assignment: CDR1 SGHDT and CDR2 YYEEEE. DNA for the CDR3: TGTGCCAGCAGCTTGGGGACAGGGGCCCCGTGGACCCAGTACTTC. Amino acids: CASSLGTGAPWTQYF.

As DNA, the CDR3 is TGTGCCAGCAGCTCCAATCCGGGGAGGGACACTGAAGCTTTCTTT. It yields the protein CASSSNPGRDTEAFF. The rearrangement links TRBV7-9 to TRBJ1-1; unclear D gene. In germline, CDR1 is SEHNR, CDR2 FQNEAQ (reference sequence). Trimming removed 4 bases from V and 3 bases from J, with 15 bases in between. CDR3 size: 15 residues.

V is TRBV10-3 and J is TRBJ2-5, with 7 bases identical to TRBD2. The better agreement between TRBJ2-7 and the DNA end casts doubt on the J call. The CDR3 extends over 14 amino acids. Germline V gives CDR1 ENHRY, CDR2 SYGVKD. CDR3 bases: TGTGCCATCAGTGAAGCGGCGGGGGCCTACGAGCAGTACTTC. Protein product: CAISEAAGAYEQYF.

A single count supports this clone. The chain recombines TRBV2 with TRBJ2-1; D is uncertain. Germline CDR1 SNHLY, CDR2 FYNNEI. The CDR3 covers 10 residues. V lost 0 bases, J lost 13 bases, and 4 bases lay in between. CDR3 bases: TGTGCCAGCAGTGAAGCCTTCCAGTTCTTC. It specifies CASSEAFQFF.

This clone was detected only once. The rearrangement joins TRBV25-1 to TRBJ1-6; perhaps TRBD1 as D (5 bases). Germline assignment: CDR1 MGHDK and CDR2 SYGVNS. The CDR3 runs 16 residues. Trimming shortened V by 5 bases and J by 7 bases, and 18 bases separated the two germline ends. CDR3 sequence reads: CASSLVGVGRNSPLHF. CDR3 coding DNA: TGTGCCAGCAGTTTGGTAGGGGTCGGTCGAAATTCACCCCTCCACTTT. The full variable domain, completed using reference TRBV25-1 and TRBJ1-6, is EADIYQTPRYLVIGTGKKITLECSQTMGHDKMYWYQQDPGMELHLIHYSYGVNSTEKGDLSSESTVSRIRTEHFPLTLESARPSHTSQYLCASSLVGVGRNSPLHFGNGTRLTVT.

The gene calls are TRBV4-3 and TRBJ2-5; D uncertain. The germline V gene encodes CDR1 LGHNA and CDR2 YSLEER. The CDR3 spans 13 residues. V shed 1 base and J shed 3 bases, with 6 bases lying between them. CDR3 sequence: CASSQGSEETQYF. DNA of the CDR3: TGCGCCAGCAGCCAAGGGTCAGAAGAGACCCAGTACTTC.

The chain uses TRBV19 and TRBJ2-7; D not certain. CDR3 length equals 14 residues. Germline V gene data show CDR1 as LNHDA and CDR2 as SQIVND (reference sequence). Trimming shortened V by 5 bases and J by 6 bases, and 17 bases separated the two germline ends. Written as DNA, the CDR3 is TGTGCCAGTAGTCTCATAACCTCCGGTGGCGAGCAGTACTTC. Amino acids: CASSLITSGGEQYF.

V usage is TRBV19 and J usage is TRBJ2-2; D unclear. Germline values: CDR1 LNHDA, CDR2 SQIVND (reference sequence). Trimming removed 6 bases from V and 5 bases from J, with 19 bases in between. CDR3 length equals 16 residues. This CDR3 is CASSPYLMLETGELFF. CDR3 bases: TGTGCCAGTAGCCCATATCTGATGTTAGAAACCGGGGAGCTGTTTTTT.